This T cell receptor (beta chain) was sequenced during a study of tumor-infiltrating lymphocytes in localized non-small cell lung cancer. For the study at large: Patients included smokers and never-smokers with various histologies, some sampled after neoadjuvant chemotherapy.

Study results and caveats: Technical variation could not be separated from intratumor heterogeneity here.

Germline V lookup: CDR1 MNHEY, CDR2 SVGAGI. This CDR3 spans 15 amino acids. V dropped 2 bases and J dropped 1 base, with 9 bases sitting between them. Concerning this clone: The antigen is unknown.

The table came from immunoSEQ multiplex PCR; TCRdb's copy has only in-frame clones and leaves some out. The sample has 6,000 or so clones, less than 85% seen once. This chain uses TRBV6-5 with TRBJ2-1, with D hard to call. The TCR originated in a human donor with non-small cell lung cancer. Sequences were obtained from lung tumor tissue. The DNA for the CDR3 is TGTGCCAGCAGTTACAAGTGGGCTTCCTACAATGAGCAGTTCTTC. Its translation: CASSYKWASYNEQFF.